The present TCR beta chain was sequenced within a study of blood T cell repertoires in COVID-19. Whole-study context: Samples of COVID-19 (acute and convalescent) were obtained from the United States, Italy and Spain.

Clinical history as reported by participants underpinned cohort assignment. In this sample, this clone turned up many times. The data were produced by immunoSEQ multiplex PCR, yet TCRdb's version contains in-frame clones alone and is incomplete. The sample yields 250,000 or so clones, around 93% seen once. The CDR3 loop spans 16 amino acids. Germline V lookup: CDR1 SGHTA, CDR2 FQGTGA. The junction had 9 bases not matched to a gene; V was cut back by 4 bases and J by 5 bases. Sequenced material: PBMCs or T cells enriched from blood (not recorded which). The rearrangement uses TRBV7-3 and TRBJ2-2; 8 bases are a match to TRBD1. The origin of this receptor is a man aged 40-49 years who had been exposed to COVID-19. CDR3: CASSSQPGQATGELFF. CDR3 in DNA: TGTGCCAGCAGCTCCCAGCCGGGACAGGCGACCGGGGAGCTGTTTTTT.